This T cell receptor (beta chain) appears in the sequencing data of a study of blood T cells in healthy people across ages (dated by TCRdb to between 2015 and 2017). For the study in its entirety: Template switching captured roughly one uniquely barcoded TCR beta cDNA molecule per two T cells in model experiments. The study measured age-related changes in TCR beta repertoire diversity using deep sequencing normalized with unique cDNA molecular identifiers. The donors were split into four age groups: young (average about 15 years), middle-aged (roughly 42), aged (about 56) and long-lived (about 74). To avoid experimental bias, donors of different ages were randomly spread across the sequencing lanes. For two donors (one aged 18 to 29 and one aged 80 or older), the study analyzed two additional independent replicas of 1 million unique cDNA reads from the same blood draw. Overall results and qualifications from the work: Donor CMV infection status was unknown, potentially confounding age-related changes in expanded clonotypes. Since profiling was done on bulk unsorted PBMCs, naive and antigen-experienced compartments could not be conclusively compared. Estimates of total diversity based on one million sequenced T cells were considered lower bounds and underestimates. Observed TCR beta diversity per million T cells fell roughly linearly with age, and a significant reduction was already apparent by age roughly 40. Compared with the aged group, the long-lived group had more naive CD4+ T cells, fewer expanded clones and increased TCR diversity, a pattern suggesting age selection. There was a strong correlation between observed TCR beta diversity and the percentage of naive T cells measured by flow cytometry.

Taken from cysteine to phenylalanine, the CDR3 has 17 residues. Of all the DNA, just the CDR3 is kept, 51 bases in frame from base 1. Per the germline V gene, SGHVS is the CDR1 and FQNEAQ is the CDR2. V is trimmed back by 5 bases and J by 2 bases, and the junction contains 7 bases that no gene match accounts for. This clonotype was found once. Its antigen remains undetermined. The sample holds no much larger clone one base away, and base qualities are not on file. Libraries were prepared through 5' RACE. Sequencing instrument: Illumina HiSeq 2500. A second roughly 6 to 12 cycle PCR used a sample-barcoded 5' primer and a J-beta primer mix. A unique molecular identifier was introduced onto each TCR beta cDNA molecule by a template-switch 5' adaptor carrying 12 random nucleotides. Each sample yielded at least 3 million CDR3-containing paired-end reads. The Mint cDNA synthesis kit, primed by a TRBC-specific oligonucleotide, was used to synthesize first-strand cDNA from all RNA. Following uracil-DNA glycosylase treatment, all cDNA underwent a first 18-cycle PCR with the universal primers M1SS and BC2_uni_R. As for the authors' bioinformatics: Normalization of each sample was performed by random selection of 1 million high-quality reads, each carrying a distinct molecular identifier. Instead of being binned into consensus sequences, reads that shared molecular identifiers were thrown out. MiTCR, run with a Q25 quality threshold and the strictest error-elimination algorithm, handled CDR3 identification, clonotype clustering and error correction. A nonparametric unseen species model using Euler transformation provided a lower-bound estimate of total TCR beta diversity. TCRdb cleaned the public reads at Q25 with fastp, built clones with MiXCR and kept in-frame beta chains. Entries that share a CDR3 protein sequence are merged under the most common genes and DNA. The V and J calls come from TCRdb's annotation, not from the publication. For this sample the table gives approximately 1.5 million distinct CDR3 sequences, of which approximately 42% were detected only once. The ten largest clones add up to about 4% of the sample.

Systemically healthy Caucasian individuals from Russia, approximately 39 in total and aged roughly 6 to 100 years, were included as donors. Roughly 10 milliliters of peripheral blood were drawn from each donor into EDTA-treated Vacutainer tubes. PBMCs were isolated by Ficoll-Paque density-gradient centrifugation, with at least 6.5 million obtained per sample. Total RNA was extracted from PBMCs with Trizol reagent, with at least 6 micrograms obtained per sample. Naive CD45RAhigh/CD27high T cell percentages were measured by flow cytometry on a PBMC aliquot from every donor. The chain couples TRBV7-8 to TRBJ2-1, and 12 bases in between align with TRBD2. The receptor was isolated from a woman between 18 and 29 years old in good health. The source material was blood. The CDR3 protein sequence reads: CASSTRTSGTAYNEQFF. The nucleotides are TGTGCCAGCAGCACCCGGACTAGCGGGACCGCCTACAATGAGCAGTTCTTC.